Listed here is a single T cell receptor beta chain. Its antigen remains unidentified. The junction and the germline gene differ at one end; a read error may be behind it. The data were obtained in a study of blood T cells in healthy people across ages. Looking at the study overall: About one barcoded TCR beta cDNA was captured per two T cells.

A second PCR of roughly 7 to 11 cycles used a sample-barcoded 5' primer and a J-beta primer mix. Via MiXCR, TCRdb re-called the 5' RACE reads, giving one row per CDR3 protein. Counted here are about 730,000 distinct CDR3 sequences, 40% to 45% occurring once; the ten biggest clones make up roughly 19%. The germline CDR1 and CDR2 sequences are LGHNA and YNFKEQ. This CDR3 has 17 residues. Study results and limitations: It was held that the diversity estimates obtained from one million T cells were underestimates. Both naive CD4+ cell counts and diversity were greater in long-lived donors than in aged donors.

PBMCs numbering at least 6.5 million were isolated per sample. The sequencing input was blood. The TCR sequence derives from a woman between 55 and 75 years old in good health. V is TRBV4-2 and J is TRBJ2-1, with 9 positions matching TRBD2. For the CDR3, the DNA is TGTGCCAGCAACCAAGTGGGGCGTGGCGGGGGGGCGCATGAGCAGTTCTTC. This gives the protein CASNQVGRGGGAHEQFF.